The 9 T cell receptor beta chains below all came from one sample that was sequenced in a study. Produced via immunoSEQ multiplex PCR; TCRdb's table is partial and in-frame only. The data show around 50,000 clones, 85% to 95% seen once. The sample was PBMCs. Every receptor here comes from a man in his forties or fifties with rheumatoid arthritis.

V and J are TRBV7-6 and TRBJ2-7, with D possibly being TRBD1 or TRBD2 (5 bases each). Trimming removed 4 bases from V and 6 bases from J, with 13 bases in between. Germline CDR1 and CDR2: SGHVS and FNYEAQ. CDR3 size: 13 residues. The DNA of the CDR3 is TGTGCCAGCAGCTCCGGGACGGCCTCCGAGCAGTACTTC. This gives the protein CASSSGTASEQYF.

This chain uses TRBV19 with TRBJ1-4; D not resolved. V lost 5 bases and J lost 1, with 17 bases in between. This CDR3 has 17 residues. CDR1 and CDR2 from the germline V gene are LNHDA and SQIVND (reference sequence). The chain's CDR3 is CASSSGGFLGTNEKLFF. CDR3 DNA sequence: TGTGCCAGTAGTTCCGGTGGTTTCCTGGGAACTAATGAAAAACTGTTTTTT.

The V gene is TRBV6-1, the J gene TRBJ1-2; 9 positions agree with TRBD1. V was clipped by 3 bases and J by 8 bases; unmatched bases: 13. The CDR3 consists of 16 residues. Germline V gene sequence: CDR1 MNHNS, CDR2 SASEGT. This chain's CDR3 is CASSDAGTGTRMGYTF. The CDR3 region has the DNA TGTGCCAGCAGTGATGCCGGGACAGGGACCCGAATGGGCTACACCTTC.

This sequence joins TRBV5-1 and TRBJ2-3; TRBD2 agrees at 14 bases. The CDR3 is 17 residues long. V dropped 0 bases and J dropped 4; count of bases not matched to a gene: 4. The germline gives CDR1 SGHRS, CDR2 YFSETQ. CDR3 loop: CASSLGGLAGVPDTQYF. CDR3 bases: TGCGCCAGCAGCTTGGGGGGACTAGCGGGAGTGCCAGATACGCAGTATTTT. The variable domain in full, with the rest retrieved from reference TRBV5-1 and TRBJ2-3, is KAGVTQTPRYLIKTRGQQVTLSCSPISGHRSVSWYQQTPGQGLQFLFEYFSETQRNKGNFPGRFSGRQFSNSRSEMNVSTLELGDSALYLCASSLGGLAGVPDTQYFGPGTRLTVL.

CDR3 loop: CASSLSPQPQHF. CDR3 nucleotide sequence: TGTGCCAGCAGTCTTTCCCCGCAGCCCCAGCATTTT. The chain has TRBV28 and TRBJ1-5; no firm D call. CDR1 and CDR2 from the germline V gene are MDHEN and SYDVKM. The CDR3 length is 12 residues. Trimming removed 5 bases from V and 7 bases from J, with 9 bases in between.

V is TRBV3-1 (or the pseudogene TRBV3-2) and J is TRBJ1-2; D gene ambiguous. Per germline, CDR1 LGHDT and CDR2 YNNKEL (reference sequence). V lost 0 bases and J lost 4, with 9 bases in between. The CDR3 has 14 amino acids. Here the CDR3 reads CASSQDKGLYGYTF. The CDR3, as DNA: TGTGCCAGCAGCCAAGATAAGGGCCTCTATGGCTACACCTTC.

The V gene is TRBV7-6, the J gene TRBJ2-6; D is uncertain. Germline V lookup: CDR1 SGHVS, CDR2 FNYEAQ. V lost 4 bases and J lost 0, with 13 bases in between. This CDR3 region has 17 residues. The CDR3 DNA is TGTGCCAGCAGCTCAGACGGACGGAACTCTGGGGCCAACGTCCTGACTTTC. Amino acid sequence: CASSSDGRNSGANVLTF.

The chain recombines TRBV5-1 with TRBJ2-7, with D uncertain. This CDR3 spans 14 amino acids. Germline V lookup: CDR1 SGHRS, CDR2 YFSETQ. Trimming shortened V by 0 bases and J by 2 bases, and 9 bases separated the two germline ends. The CDR3 reads CASSLGRTTYEQYF. CDR3 nucleotide sequence: TGCGCCAGCAGCTTGGGCAGGACGACCTACGAGCAGTACTTC.

The chain joins TRBV2 to TRBJ1-1; D remains unclear. CDR1 is SNHLY, CDR2 FYNNEI, per germline. The CDR3 runs 15 residues. Trimming cost V 8 bases and J 1 base, with 17 bases left between them. The CDR3 spells CASWATQTPNTEAFF. The DNA of the CDR3 is TGTGCCAGCTGGGCGACTCAGACCCCGAACACTGAAGCTTTCTTT.